This T cell receptor (beta chain) was obtained from a study of CD8+CD57+ T cells in acquired aplastic anemia. Study outcomes and limitations: Patients shared 25 to 35 CD8+ CDR3 sequences with controls.

Germline CDR1 SGHVT, CDR2 SQSDAQ. Trimming shortened V by 8 bases and J by 0 bases, and 11 bases separated the two germline ends. The CDR3 has 13 residues. A few counts support this clonotype. Its antigen is still unknown. The template used for profiling TCR beta VDJ and CDR3 was genomic DNA. TCRdb redid the calling of the reads with MiXCR, one entry per CDR3 protein. The sample lists fewer than 85,000 distinct CDR3 sequences, around 70% occurring once. CD8+CD57+ cell expansion, shown by flow cytometry, had occurred in the patients selected for sequencing. This clonotype was sampled from a human donor with aplastic anemia. Material for sequencing was sorted CD4+, CD8+, or CD8+CD57+ T cells (not recorded which) from PBMCs. This chain links TRBV7-4 with TRBJ2-7; D is unresolved. CDR3 coding DNA: TGTGCCAGCCTTACAGAACCCTCCTACGAGCAGTACTTC. Protein: CASLTEPSYEQYF.